This TCR beta chain was documented in a study of shared T cell receptors in the human thymus. This clone was seen once. The CDR3 has 15 amino acids. From germline, CDR1 is MNHEY and CDR2 SMNVEV (reference sequence). V lost 3 bases and J lost 5; bases outside the gene matches: 8. Sequenced by immunoSEQ multiplex PCR; TCRdb stores in-frame clones only, minus some. Of hundreds of thousands of clones listed, 80% to 90% are singletons. These data were also filed under a second study, of human thymus T cells. That paper adds: Finnish infants who were healthy and having corrective surgery for congenital heart defects made up the donors. Resections that were taken during corrective heart surgery supplied the thymus tissue. Thymic repertoires overlap heavily among unrelated individuals, related research has reported.

Material: thymocytes. This receptor was obtained from a boy under three years old with a congenital heart defect. The J gene is TRBJ2-7, the V gene TRBV27, with TRBD1 matching 9 bases. Here the CDR3 reads CASSFYGTGFNEQYF. The CDR3 DNA sequence: TGTGCCAGCAGTTTTTACGGGACAGGGTTCAACGAGCAGTACTTC.